The clone carrying this T cell receptor beta chain was counted at least ten times. The CDR3 is made up of 14 amino acids. The junction had 2 bases not matched to a gene; V was cut back by 2 bases and J by 2 bases. Germline values: CDR1 MNHNS, CDR2 SASEGT. TCR beta CDR3 regions were amplified from RNA transcripts. RT-PCR with HTBI primers came first, then second-round multiplex PCR. TCRdb redid the calling of the multiplex PCR reads with MiXCR, one entry per CDR3 protein. The sample shows fewer than 350,000 distinct CDR3 sequences, about a sixth of them seen only once. This sample is part of a study of Graves' ophthalmopathy and Graves' hyperthyroidism.

The source of this sequence is an adult man with Graves' ophthalmopathy. This rearrangement joins TRBV6-1 to TRBJ2-7; 8 bases align to TRBD1. Sequencing used peripheral blood. The CDR3 loop is CASSEWGQAYEQYF. DNA for the CDR3: TGTGCCAGCAGTGAATGGGGACAGGCCTACGAGCAGTACTTC.